The 19 T cell receptor beta chains given below trace back to one sample, sequenced in a study of T-cell memory formation after mild COVID-19. TCRdb passed the 5' RACE reads through MiXCR, listing each CDR3 protein once. The data contain about 470,000 distinct CDR3 sequences, around a sixth of them singletons. The sample taken for sequencing was PBMCs or a T cell subset sorted from them (not recorded which). The receptor set was obtained from an adult woman who had mild COVID-19 (a few samples of this study predate the infection). Cell type and time point are not known.

This clonotype was counted between two and nine times. The rearrangement uses TRBV7-8 and TRBJ2-1, with a tentative D call TRBD2 (6 bases). The CDR3 has 15 residues. The V gene's germline CDR1 is SGHVS and CDR2 FQNEAQ. The V gene lost 7 bases and the J gene lost 2 bases, with 15 bases spanning the gap. The DNA of the CDR3 is TGTGCCAGCACCCAGGGCGGGGCGGCCTACAATGAGCAGTTCTTC. It codes for CASTQGGAAYNEQFF.

This clonotype was counted only a few times. The chain employs TRBV5-1 and TRBJ2-2, with D maybe TRBD2 (5 bases). Germline V gives CDR1 SGHRS, CDR2 YFSETQ. The CDR3 is 14 amino acids. V lost 8 bases to trimming and J lost 2 bases, with 13 bases between them. The CDR3, as DNA: TGCGCCAGTTCCGGAGGATCCAACACCGGGGAGCTGTTTTTT. Translating it yields CASSGGSNTGELFF.

The CDR3 loop is CASSPRTGGEQFF. As DNA, the CDR3 is TGTGCCAGCTCACCCCGAACGGGCGGTGAGCAGTTCTTC. This sequence joins TRBV18 and TRBJ2-1; D not resolved. The CDR3 runs to 13 residues. Trimming pared 3 bases from V and 9 bases from J, leaving 12 bases between. Germline V lookup: CDR1 KGHSH, CDR2 LQKENI.

The sample holds a few counts of this clonotype. This sequence joins TRBV3-1 and TRBJ2-7, with D possibly TRBD2 on 5 matching bases. Germline assignment: CDR1 LGHDT and CDR2 YNNKEL (reference sequence). The CDR3 runs 15 residues. V was clipped by 4 bases and J by 6 bases, with 19 bases between them. The CDR3 here is CASSRMTTTPLEQYF. Here the CDR3 DNA reads TGTGCCAGCAGCCGAATGACTACAACTCCCCTCGAGCAGTACTTC.

This clonotype showed up just a few times. V usage is TRBV4-1 and J usage is TRBJ2-5; tentatively, D is TRBD1 or TRBD2 (5 bases each). CDR1 MGHRA and CDR2 YSYEKL come from the germline V gene. The CDR3 is 15 residues long. V gave up 1 base and J gave up 5 bases, with 14 bases separating them. CDR3 loop: CASSQGGRRRETQYF. DNA for the CDR3: TGCGCCAGCAGCCAAGGGGGACGCCGTCGGGAGACCCAGTACTTC.

The chain employs TRBV12-3 or TRBV12-4 and TRBJ2-3; either TRBD1 or TRBD2 may fit D (5 bases each). Trimming took 3 bases from V and 4 from J, leaving 14 bases between them. CDR3 length: 15 amino acids. In DNA, the CDR3 is TGTGCCAGCAGTTTGGACACCCTGGGGGCAGATACGCAGTATTTT. It encodes CASSLDTLGADTQYF.

J is TRBJ2-4 and V is TRBV12-3 or TRBV12-4; tentatively, D is TRBD1 or TRBD2 (7 bases each). V gave up 4 bases and J gave up 9 bases, with 13 bases separating them. This CDR3 is 13 amino acids long. The CDR3 loop is CASSSSRGGIQYF. CDR3 nucleotides: TGTGCCAGCAGTTCCTCCAGGGGGGGCATTCAGTACTTC.

The chain uses TRBV5-4 and TRBJ2-7, with D uncertain. Trimming pared 4 bases from V and 0 bases from J, leaving 8 bases between. The CDR3 covers 13 residues. Germline lookup yields CDR1 SGHNT and CDR2 YYREEE (reference sequence). The CDR3 loop reads CASSIDISYEQYF. As DNA, the CDR3 is TGTGCCAGCAGCATCGACATCTCCTACGAGCAGTACTTC. The full variable domain, completed using reference TRBV5-4 and TRBJ2-7, is ETGVTQSPTHLIKTRGQQVTLRCSSQSGHNTVSWYQQALGQGPQFIFQYYREEENGRGNFPPRFSGLQFPNYSSELNVNALELDDSALYLCASSIDISYEQYFGPGTRLTVT.

The chain is built from TRBV29-1 and TRBJ2-7; D gene ambiguous. V was clipped by 4 bases and J by 2 bases, with 9 bases between them. The CDR3 has 12 amino acids. Germline V gives CDR1 SQVTM, CDR2 ANQGSEA. The CDR3 reads CSVAGGTYEQYF. Written as DNA, the CDR3 is TGCAGCGTTGCTGGCGGTACCTACGAGCAGTACTTC.

The chain couples TRBV11-2 to TRBJ2-2; D remains unclear. The germline CDR1 and CDR2 sequences are SGHAT and FQNNGV. V shed 5 bases and J shed 6 bases, with 16 bases lying between them. The CDR3 has 15 amino acids. CDR3 amino acids: CASSPHPPPAGELFF. CDR3 in DNA: TGTGCCAGCAGCCCTCACCCTCCGCCCGCCGGGGAGCTGTTTTTT.

The chain couples TRBV3-1 to TRBJ2-3, with TRBD1 matching over 7 bases. V shed 0 bases, J shed 0 bases, and the junction held 9 bases outside the gene matches. CDR1 is LGHDT, CDR2 YNNKEL, per germline (reference sequence). This CDR3 spans 18 amino acids. CDR3 residues: CASSQDSETGISTDTQYF. Written as DNA, the CDR3 is TGTGCCAGCAGCCAAGACTCGGAGACAGGGATAAGCACAGATACGCAGTATTTT.

In its sample, this clonotype was seen many times. The V and J genes are TRBV5-6 and TRBJ2-1; tentatively, D is TRBD2 (7 bases). Trimming left V 5 bases short and J 4 bases short, with 16 bases between. In germline, CDR1 is SGHDT, CDR2 YYEEEE. The length of the CDR3 is 15 residues. CDR3 nucleotides: TGTGCCAGCAGTATCCCGGGGGGCGCTTACAATGAGCAGTTCTTC. It specifies CASSIPGGAYNEQFF.

The chain combines TRBV9 with TRBJ2-7; D gene uncertain. Germline V gives CDR1 SGDLS, CDR2 YYNGEE. Deletions cut 0 bases from V and 7 bases from J, with 11 bases between. The CDR3 consists of 13 residues. The CDR3 DNA reads as TGTGCCAGCAGCGTAGGGGATGTCGAGGAGCAGTACTTC. Residues: CASSVGDVEEQYF.

The chain uses TRBV23-1 and TRBJ2-4; D possibly uses TRBD1 or TRBD2 (6 bases each). TRBV23-1 is noted as an ORF with a role that remains uncertain. Trimming took off 0 bases at V and 2 bases at J, with 29 bases between the two ends. This CDR3 is built from 22 residues. The CDR3 is CASSQSKPDRRPPSVTKNIQYF. In DNA form, the CDR3 reads TGCGCCAGCAGTCAATCTAAACCCGACAGGCGACCCCCTAGCGTAACCAAAAACATTCAGTACTTC.

This chain joins TRBV20-1 and TRBJ2-2, with TRBD2 identical over 7 bases. The V gene end was trimmed by 7 bases and the J gene end by 1 base; junction bases not matched to a gene: 6. CDR1 and CDR2 (germline): DFQATT, SNEGSKA (reference sequence). CDR3 length: 14 residues. The CDR3 spells CSVSGVRNTGELFF. DNA for the CDR3: TGCAGTGTGAGCGGGGTGAGGAACACCGGGGAGCTGTTTTTT.

The CDR3 DNA reads TGTGCCAGCAGTGAGTTACAGGGACTGCGGCAGTACTTC. This gives the protein CASSELQGLRQYF. The chain recombines TRBV6-1 with TRBJ2-7; D is tentatively TRBD1 or TRBD2 (6 bases each). V was shortened by 3 bases and J by 9 bases, with 15 bases between the two germline ends. Per germline, CDR1 MNHNS and CDR2 SASEGT. The CDR3 has 13 amino acids.

The chain carries TRBV12-5 and TRBJ1-2; tentatively, D is TRBD1 (6 bases). This CDR3 contains 13 residues. Trimming left V 10 bases short and J 7 bases short, with 19 bases between. CDR1 LGHNT and CDR2 FRNRAP come from the germline V gene. The CDR3 reads CATAQGLITGYTF. The DNA of the CDR3 is TGTGCTACTGCTCAGGGGTTAATTACTGGCTACACCTTC.

This clonotype was counted between two and nine times. This chain uses TRBV3-1 with TRBJ2-7; D is unclear. The CDR3 has 13 amino acids. Germline CDR1 is LGHDT and CDR2 is YNNKEL (reference sequence). Deletions cut 2 bases from V and 3 bases from J, with 8 bases between. This CDR3 reads CASSQFVGYEQYF. The CDR3 nucleotides are TGTGCCAGCAGCCAATTTGTTGGCTACGAGCAGTACTTC.

This clonotype was counted between two and nine times. The chain joins TRBV10-3 to TRBJ2-3, with D uncertain. V lost 3 bases and J 2 bases, leaving 9 bases between the germline ends. The CDR3 runs to 14 residues. Germline-derived CDR1 and CDR2 are ENHRY and SYGVKD. The DNA of the CDR3 is TGTGCCATCAGTGATTTCGATCACACAGATACGCAGTATTTT. Translating gives CAISDFDHTDTQYF.